One sample yielded the 15 T cell receptor beta chains listed below, sequenced in a study of cytomegalovirus exposure and HLA in healthy donors. With 60 Vbeta and 13 Jbeta primers, the PCR was carried out. Only in-frame clones appear in the TCRdb table, and some are missing; sequencing was by immunoSEQ multiplex PCR. Of under 200,000 clones detected, roughly 74% appear once; the ten largest clones hold about 1.7%. Material: PBMCs. These receptors were obtained from a young woman in good health and CMV-seronegative.

J is TRBJ2-1 and V is TRBV19, with TRBD1 identical over 12 bases. V trimming: 2 bases; J trimming: 7 bases; junction bases outside the gene matches: 18. Germline CDR1 LNHDA, CDR2 SQIVND (reference sequence). CDR3 length: 20 residues. CDR3 protein: CASSIIPRTWPGQGANEQFF. The CDR3 DNA follows: TGTGCCAGTAGTATAATTCCCCGGACTTGGCCGGGACAGGGGGCTAATGAGCAGTTCTTC.

The chain links TRBV10-2 to TRBJ1-5; weak D call: TRBD1 (5 bases). The V end was cut by 6 bases, the J end by 0 bases, with 9 bases between. Germline V gene sequence: CDR1 WSHSY, CDR2 SAAADI. This CDR3 spans 14 amino acids. CDR3 loop: CASSDRNSNQPQHF. CDR3 DNA: TGCGCCAGCAGCGACAGAAATAGCAATCAGCCCCAGCATTTT.

V and J are TRBV7-2 and TRBJ2-5; perhaps TRBD2 as D (5 bases). This CDR3 has 13 residues. The V end lost 5 bases, the J end lost 2 bases, and 9 bases lay between the germline ends. Germline CDR1 SGHTA, CDR2 FQGNSA. The chain's CDR3 is CASSAGLQETQYF. DNA for the CDR3: TGTGCCAGCAGCGCGGGTCTTCAAGAGACCCAGTACTTC. Using reference TRBV7-2 and TRBJ2-5 for the parts outside the CDR3, the full variable domain is GAGVSQSPSNKVTEKGKDVELRCDPISGHTALYWYRQSLGQGLEFLIYFQGNSAPDKSGLPSDRFSAERTGGSVSTLTIQRTQQEDSAVYLCASSAGLQETQYFGPGTRLLVL.

CDR3 nucleotides: TGCGCCAGCAGCTTGCAGGCAGGGGTACAGTACGAGCAGTACTTC. As protein: CASSLQAGVQYEQYF. J is TRBJ2-7 and V is TRBV5-1, with D possibly matching TRBD1 (6 bases). There are 15 residues in the CDR3. Per germline, CDR1 SGHRS and CDR2 YFSETQ. V shed 1 base and J shed 4 bases, with 15 bases lying between them.

The CDR3 region is CAWSRTSGISYNEQFF. CDR3 DNA sequence: TGTGCCTGGAGCCGGACTAGCGGGATCTCCTACAATGAGCAGTTCTTC. J is TRBJ2-1 and V is TRBV30; 12 positions agree with TRBD2. From germline, CDR1 is GTSNPN and CDR2 SVGIG (reference sequence). The CDR3 loop spans 16 amino acids. Germline trimming cut 3 bases from V and 0 bases from J; bases unmatched to any gene: 3.

This clone has only one observation. V is TRBV5-1 and J is TRBJ2-7, with TRBD1 matching over 11 bases. Losses at the gene ends were 4 bases for V and 3 bases for J; bases not matched to a gene: 6. This CDR3 contains 15 residues. Germline CDR1 SGHRS, CDR2 YFSETQ. The CDR3 region has the DNA TGCGCCAGCAGCGTGACCGGGACAGGGGGCTACGAGCAGTACTTC. Amino acid sequence: CASSVTGTGGYEQYF.

J is TRBJ2-1 and V is TRBV6-1; TRBD1 matches at 8 bases. Germline V lookup: CDR1 MNHNS, CDR2 SASEGT. This CDR3 is 15 amino acids long. The V and J ends lost 6 bases and 0 bases, in that order; junction bases with no gene match: 4. CDR3 DNA: TGTGCCAGCAGGTTACAGGGGGGCTCCTACAATGAGCAGTTCTTC. Translation gives CASRLQGGSYNEQFF.

The rearrangement joins TRBV5-1 to TRBJ1-2; D remains ambiguous. Germline V gives CDR1 SGHRS, CDR2 YFSETQ. This CDR3 has 14 residues. Trimming removed 0 bases at V and 8 bases at J, with 14 bases between. CDR3 DNA: TGCGCCAGCAGCTTGGCCAGTCCGGCAGGAGGCTACACCTTC. Protein sequence: CASSLASPAGGYTF.

The chain recombines TRBV9 with TRBJ2-3, with D possibly matching TRBD2 (5 bases). Germline V gene data show CDR1 as SGDLS and CDR2 as YYNGEE. Trimming removed 4 bases from V and 6 bases from J, with 18 bases in between. The CDR3 length is 15 residues. The CDR3 region is CASSPRGSDDDTQYF. CDR3 in DNA: TGTGCCAGCAGCCCCCGGGGTAGCGACGACGATACGCAGTATTTT.

In nucleotides, the CDR3 is TGTGCCAGCTCACGTCGGGAGGAAGGAAACACCATATATTTT. Protein sequence: CASSRREEGNTIYF. This chain connects TRBV18 to TRBJ1-3; D is unresolved. Trimming left V 4 bases short and J 4 bases short, with 11 bases between. Germline CDR1 and CDR2: KGHSH and LQKENI. This CDR3 spans 14 amino acids.

V is TRBV6-5 and J is TRBJ2-1; 7 nucleotides line up with TRBD2. The trim removed 5 bases at V and 6 bases at J, leaving 10 bases unmatched. This CDR3 spans 15 amino acids. Germline V gene data show CDR1 as MNHEY and CDR2 as SVGAGI. In DNA, the CDR3 is TGTGCCAGCAGTCCCAGAGGGACTATCATCAATGAGCAGTTCTTC. Amino acids: CASSPRGTIINEQFF.

This clone showed up just once. The chain carries TRBV11-2 and TRBJ1-2; 9 bases match TRBD1. The length of the CDR3 is 17 residues. The J segment lost 7 bases and the V segment lost 4 bases, leaving 16 bases of the junction unmatched. CDR1 and CDR2 (germline): SGHAT, FQNNGV. The CDR3: CASSSNRGPYRIFGYTF. CDR3 DNA sequence: TGTGCCAGCAGCTCCAACAGGGGGCCCTACCGGATCTTTGGCTACACCTTC. Variable domain in full (rest from reference TRBV11-2 and TRBJ1-2): EAGVAQSPRYKIIEKRQSVAFWCNPISGHATLYWYQQILGQGPKLLIQFQNNGVVDDSQLPKDRFSAERLKGVDSTLKIQPAKLEDSAVYLCASSSNRGPYRIFGYTFGSGTRLTVV.

V gene TRBV4-3 combines with J gene TRBJ2-5; no clear D. V dropped 1 base and J dropped 1 base, with 13 bases sitting between them. The germline gives CDR1 LGHNA, CDR2 YSLEER. The CDR3 consists of 16 residues. CDR3 in DNA: TGCGCCAGCAGCCAAGGAGGCGCCCTAGTCCAAGAGACCCAGTACTTC. It codes for CASSQGGALVQETQYF.

This clone was seen more than once but under ten times. The rearrangement links TRBV18 to TRBJ1-1, with D perhaps TRBD1 (5 bases). Germline loops: CDR1 KGHSH, CDR2 LQKENI. The CDR3 covers 13 residues. V was pared by 2 bases and J by 3 bases, with 7 bases between. Here the CDR3 DNA reads TGTGCCAGCTCACCAAGGGGTGACACTGAAGCTTTCTTT. Protein sequence: CASSPRGDTEAFF.

This rearrangement joins TRBV5-1 to TRBJ1-1, with D unresolved. The V end lost 0 bases, the J end lost 4 bases, and 7 bases lay between the germline ends. Germline V CDR1 and CDR2: SGHRS, YFSETQ. The CDR3 has 13 amino acids. The CDR3 DNA follows: TGCGCCAGCAGCTTGGACATCTTCACTGAAGCTTTCTTT. As protein: CASSLDIFTEAFF.